A selection of T cell receptor beta chains follows, all from one sample in a study of shared clonotypes between healthy human individuals. The assay was immunoSEQ multiplex PCR, and TCRdb's table has in-frame clones only and misses some. This sample yields around 700,000 clones, of which about three quarters are seen a single time; roughly 1.8% belongs to the top ten. The sequenced sample consisted of memory CD4+ T cells sorted from blood. Receptor source: a woman between 25 and 40 years old in good health. Each CDR3 is given with its conserved first and last residue. Each record gives: J gene, V gene, clone size, D gene, CDR3 DNA, CDR3 protein. D genes are given only for firm matches. The listing skips clone size in some rows; elsewhere it reads once, few, many or a size class.

J: TRBJ2-1
V: TRBV5-1
size: NA
D: NA
DNA: TGCGCCAGCAGCTTGTCCTCAGGTTCCTACAATGAGCAGTTCTTC
CDR3: CASSLSSGSYNEQFF

J: TRBJ2-1
V: TRBV30
size: NA
D: TRBD2
DNA: TGTGCCTGGAGTATCTTAGGGGAGGGCAAGCAGTTCTTC
CDR3: CAWSILGEGKQFF

J: TRBJ2-1
V: TRBV18
size: NA
D: NA
DNA: TGTGCCAGCTCACCAGGACAGTACAATGAGCAGTTCTTC
CDR3: CASSPGQYNEQFF

J: TRBJ2-7
V: TRBV6-5
size: NA
D: TRBD2
DNA: TGTGCCAGCCAGGCGGGAGAAGCTTACGAGCAGTACTTC
CDR3: CASQAGEAYEQYF

J: TRBJ2-1
V: TRBV28
size: NA
D: TRBD2
DNA: TGTGCCAGCACTCCCGCTTCGGGACTAGCGAGGGAGCAGTTCTTC
CDR3: CASTPASGLAREQFF

J: TRBJ2-6
V: TRBV19
size: few
D: NA
DNA: TGTGCCAGTACATCGCCAGGGGCCAACGTCCTGACTTTC
CDR3: CASTSPGANVLTF

J: TRBJ2-1
V: TRBV28
size: NA
D: NA
DNA: TGTGCCAGCAGTTCAGACGGCCTAGTGTACTTCGCAGGTTCGTTCTTC
CDR3: CASSSDGLVYFAGSFF

J: TRBJ1-2
V: TRBV5-1
size: NA
D: TRBD1
DNA: TGCGCCAGCAGCGAAGGACAGGGAGGTGGCTACACCTTC
CDR3: CASSEGQGGGYTF

J: TRBJ1-1
V: TRBV5-1
size: few
D: NA
DNA: TGCGCCAGCAGCCCAACCGTGAGGAACACTGAAGCTTTCTTT
CDR3: CASSPTVRNTEAFF

J: TRBJ1-4
V: TRBV6-1
size: NA
D: NA
DNA: TGTGCCAGCAGTGAAGCTGGAGGAAAACTGTTTTTT
CDR3: CASSEAGGKLFF

J: TRBJ2-2
V: TRBV5-4
size: NA
D: TRBD1
DNA: TGTGCCAGCAGCTCCCGGGACAGATACACCGGGGAGCTGTTTTTT
CDR3: CASSSRDRYTGELFF

J: TRBJ2-2
V: TRBV11-3
size: NA
D: NA
DNA: TGTGCCAGCAGCTCTCAAGGGGGAAGGTACACCGGGGAGCTGTTTTTT
CDR3: CASSSQGGRYTGELFF

J: TRBJ2-3
V: TRBV9
size: NA
D: NA
DNA: TGTGCCAGCAGCTATCTAGGCGATACGCAGTATTTT
CDR3: CASSYLGDTQYF

J: TRBJ2-1
V: TRBV5-1
size: few
D: NA
DNA: TGCGCCAGTGGGCTGAGCTCCTACAATGAGCAGTTCTTC
CDR3: CASGLSSYNEQFF